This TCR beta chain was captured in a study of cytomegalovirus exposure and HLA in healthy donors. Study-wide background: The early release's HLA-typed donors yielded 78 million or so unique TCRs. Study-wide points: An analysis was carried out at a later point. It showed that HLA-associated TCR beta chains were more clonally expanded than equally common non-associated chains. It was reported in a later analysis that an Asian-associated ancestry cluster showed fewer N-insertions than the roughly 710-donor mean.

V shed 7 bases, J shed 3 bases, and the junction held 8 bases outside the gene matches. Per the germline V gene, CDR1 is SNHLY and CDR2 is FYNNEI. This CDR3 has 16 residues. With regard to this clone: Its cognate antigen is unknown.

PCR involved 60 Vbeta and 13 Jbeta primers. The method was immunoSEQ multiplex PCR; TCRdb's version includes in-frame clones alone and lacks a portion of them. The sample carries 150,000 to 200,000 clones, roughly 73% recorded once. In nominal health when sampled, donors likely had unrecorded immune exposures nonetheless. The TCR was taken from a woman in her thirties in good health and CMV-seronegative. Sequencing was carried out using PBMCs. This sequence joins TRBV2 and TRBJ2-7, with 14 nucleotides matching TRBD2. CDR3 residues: CASTGTSGSTLYEQYF. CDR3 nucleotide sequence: TGTGCCAGCACCGGGACTAGCGGGAGTACGCTCTACGAGCAGTACTTC.